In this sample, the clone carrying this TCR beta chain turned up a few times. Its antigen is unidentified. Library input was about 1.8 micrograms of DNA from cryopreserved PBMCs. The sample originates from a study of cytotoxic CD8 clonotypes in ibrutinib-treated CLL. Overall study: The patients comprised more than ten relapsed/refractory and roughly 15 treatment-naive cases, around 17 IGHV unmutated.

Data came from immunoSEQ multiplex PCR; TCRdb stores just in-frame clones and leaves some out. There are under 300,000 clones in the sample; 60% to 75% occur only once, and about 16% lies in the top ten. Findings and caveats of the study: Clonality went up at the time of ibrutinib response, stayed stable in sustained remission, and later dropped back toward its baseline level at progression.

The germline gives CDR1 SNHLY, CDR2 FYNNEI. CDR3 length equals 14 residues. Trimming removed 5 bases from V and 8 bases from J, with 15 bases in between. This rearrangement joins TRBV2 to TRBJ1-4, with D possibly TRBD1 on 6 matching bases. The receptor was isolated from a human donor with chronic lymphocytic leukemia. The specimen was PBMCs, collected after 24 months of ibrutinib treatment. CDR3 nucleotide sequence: TGTGCCAGCAGTTCAGGGGCCGGAGTCGAAAAACTGTTTTTT. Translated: CASSSGAGVEKLFF.